Presented here are 15 T cell receptor beta chains from one specimen sequenced in a study of CD8 T cells in ankylosing spondylitis. These receptors' targets are unknown. TCRdb reanalysed the 5' RACE reads using MiXCR and keeps one entry per CDR3 protein. This table holds 350,000 or so distinct CDR3 sequences, less than 9.5% found once. Study outcomes and limitations: For ankylosing spondylitis blood, a TCR beta motif of 8 or 9 highly homologous variants appeared characteristic.

The sample consisted of blood, either unsorted or a sorted T cell fraction (not recorded which). All receptors come from a male donor with ankylosing spondylitis.

The chain couples TRBV3-1 to TRBJ1-4; D is ambiguous. This CDR3 spans 15 amino acids. Deletions cut 5 bases from V and 5 bases from J, with 15 bases between. From germline, CDR1 is LGHDT and CDR2 YNNKEL (reference sequence). The CDR3 is CASSVAVSGNEKLFF. The DNA of the CDR3 is TGTGCCAGCAGCGTTGCAGTGAGTGGCAATGAAAAACTGTTTTTT.

The chain combines TRBV9 with TRBJ2-1; 9 bases map to TRBD2. The CDR3 is 16 amino acids. Looked up from germline, CDR1 is SGDLS and CDR2 is YYNGEE. After removal of 0 bases from V and 3 bases from J, the junction contained 4 bases not matched to a gene. This CDR3 is CASSVVGSGSYNEQFF. In DNA form, the CDR3 reads TGTGCCAGCAGCGTAGTTGGTAGCGGGAGCTACAATGAGCAGTTCTTC.

This sequence joins TRBV28 and TRBJ2-6; D is perhaps TRBD1 or TRBD2 (7 bases each). The ends were cut back, 6 bases at V and 2 bases at J, with 14 bases in the middle. This CDR3 has 16 amino acids. Germline V gene sequence: CDR1 MDHEN, CDR2 SYDVKM. CDR3 protein: CASSQGGKTGANVLTF. The CDR3 coding sequence is TGTGCCAGCAGCCAGGGGGGGAAGACTGGGGCCAACGTCCTGACTTTC.

This clonotype was observed a few times. The chain has TRBV27 and TRBJ2-2; 12 positions match TRBD2. This CDR3 region has 14 residues. Germline V CDR1 and CDR2: MNHEY, SMNVEV (reference sequence). CDR3 coding DNA: TGTGCAGGGGGGCTAGCGGGAGGGACCGGGGAGCTGTTTTTT. It codes for CAGGLAGGTGELFF.

This clonotype was counted between two and nine times. The V gene is TRBV27, the J gene TRBJ2-1, with 11 bases matching TRBD1. Germline lookup yields CDR1 MNHEY and CDR2 SMNVEV (reference sequence). The CDR3 spans 16 residues. Trimming took 5 bases from V and 6 from J; bases not matched to a gene: 9. This CDR3 is CASSEGTGGISNEQFF. The CDR3, as DNA: TGTGCCAGCAGTGAGGGGACAGGGGGTATTAGCAATGAGCAGTTCTTC.

This chain links TRBV12-3 or TRBV12-4 with TRBJ2-3; 9 nucleotides align to TRBD2. The CDR3 consists of 14 residues. Trimming at V came to 10 bases and at J to 6 bases, leaving 11 bases not matched to a gene. CDR3 sequence: CATRRGRAGDTQYF. CDR3 nucleotide sequence: TGTGCCACCAGGCGCGGGAGGGCCGGGGATACGCAGTATTTT.

The sample holds a few counts of this clonotype. This chain links TRBV29-1 with TRBJ1-2; D remains unclear. The CDR3 totals 12 residues. Germline assignment: CDR1 SQVTM and CDR2 ANQGSEA. Trimming pared 4 bases from V and 2 bases from J, leaving 8 bases between. The CDR3 protein is CSVAGKNYGYTF. In DNA form, the CDR3 reads TGCAGCGTTGCCGGCAAAAACTATGGCTACACCTTC.

This clonotype was seen many times. V and J are TRBV7-9 and TRBJ2-2; no reliable D call. The CDR3 contains 13 residues. Deletions cut 5 bases from V and 6 bases from J, with 10 bases between. Per germline, CDR1 SEHNR and CDR2 FQNEAQ (reference sequence). The CDR3 DNA sequence: TGTGCCAGCAGCCTCGGCATCGCCGGGGAGCTGTTTTTT. Protein sequence: CASSLGIAGELFF.

This clonotype appeared many times. The chain combines TRBV28 with TRBJ2-1; 14 nucleotides align to TRBD2. This CDR3 spans 18 amino acids. Germline V lookup: CDR1 MDHEN, CDR2 SYDVKM. V was pared by 6 bases and J by 7 bases, with 14 bases of the junction left unmatched. CDR3 coding DNA: TGTGCCAGCAGCCGACTCACGACTAGCGGGAGGGGATGGAATGAGCAGTTCTTC. It is translated as CASSRLTTSGRGWNEQFF.

This clonotype was counted between two and nine times. The rearrangement uses TRBV7-3 and TRBJ2-1, with TRBD2 as a possible D gene (6 bases). Trimming removed 6 bases from V and 10 bases from J, with 16 bases in between. CDR3 length equals 13 residues. Germline V gene sequence: CDR1 SGHTA, CDR2 FQGTGA. The CDR3 nucleotides are TGTGCCAGCAGACCGGAGGGCGGGACGGAGCAGTTCTTC. Protein sequence: CASRPEGGTEQFF.

The chain uses TRBV5-1 and TRBJ2-2; D is unresolved. The CDR3 covers 15 residues. V lost 5 bases and J 5 bases, leaving 16 bases between the germline ends. Germline CDR1 is SGHRS and CDR2 is YFSETQ. The CDR3 here is CASSLDALGTGELFF. In nucleotides, the CDR3 is TGCGCCAGCAGTCTGGACGCCTTGGGGACCGGGGAGCTGTTTTTT. Based on the CDR3 plus reference TRBV5-1 and TRBJ2-2, the full variable domain is KAGVTQTPRYLIKTRGQQVTLSCSPISGHRSVSWYQQTPGQGLQFLFEYFSETQRNKGNFPGRFSGRQFSNSRSEMNVSTLELGDSALYLCASSLDALGTGELFFGEGSRLTVL.

The chain links TRBV9 to TRBJ1-2; tentatively, D is TRBD1 (5 bases). Per the germline V gene, CDR1 is SGDLS and CDR2 is YYNGEE. Trimming pared 4 bases from V and 4 bases from J, leaving 14 bases between. The CDR3 has 14 residues. The chain's CDR3 is CASSLLGGTYGYTF. The CDR3 bases are TGTGCCAGCAGCCTTCTTGGGGGGACCTATGGCTACACCTTC.

The sample holds a few counts of this clonotype. The chain joins TRBV9 to TRBJ2-7; D possibly corresponds to TRBD2 (6 bases). Per germline, CDR1 SGDLS and CDR2 YYNGEE. This CDR3 contains 15 residues. Trimming left V 0 bases short and J 2 bases short, with 12 bases between. The CDR3 protein is CASSVAGGTAYEQYF. CDR3 coding DNA: TGTGCCAGCAGCGTAGCTGGAGGGACGGCCTACGAGCAGTACTTC.

The genes are TRBV5-1 and TRBJ2-1; 10 bases fit TRBD2. The CDR3 totals 14 residues. CDR1 is SGHRS and CDR2 is YFSETQ in the germline V gene. V lost 4 bases and J lost 7; bases outside the gene matches: 5. CDR3 DNA sequence: TGCGCCAGCAGCCATGGGACTAGCGAGAATGAGCAGTTCTTC. As protein: CASSHGTSENEQFF. Filled out from reference TRBV5-1 and TRBJ2-1, the complete variable domain reads KAGVTQTPRYLIKTRGQQVTLSCSPISGHRSVSWYQQTPGQGLQFLFEYFSETQRNKGNFPGRFSGRQFSNSRSEMNVSTLELGDSALYLCASSHGTSENEQFFGPGTRLTVL.

This clonotype was detected only a few times. V is TRBV11-3 and J is TRBJ2-3; TRBD1 or TRBD2 may be the D gene (6 bases each). The length of the CDR3 is 15 residues. Germline assignment: CDR1 SGHNT and CDR2 YENEEA. V was cut by 1 base and J by 5 bases, with 13 bases left in between. CDR3 protein: CASSLAGAGRDTQYF. CDR3 sequence (DNA): TGTGCCAGCAGCTTAGCAGGGGCGGGAAGAGATACGCAGTATTTT.